This T cell receptor (beta chain) was recovered during a study of shared clonotypes between healthy human individuals. TCRdb's table, derived via immunoSEQ multiplex PCR, lists solely in-frame clones and lacks some. This table has roughly 500,000 clones, about four fifths appearing once. Trimming removed 3 bases at V and 7 bases at J, with 17 bases between. This CDR3 has 14 amino acids. Germline CDR1 reads SGHNT; CDR2 reads YYREEE (reference sequence). Sequencing input: PBMCs. This rearrangement joins TRBV5-4 to TRBJ2-7, with D possibly TRBD2 on 6 matching bases. The sequence was collected from a woman aged 35 to 49 in good health. Some clones in this sample may be carry-over from other donors' samples. The CDR3 DNA reads TGTGCCAGCAGCTCCGGTCGACGGGAGAGAGAGCAGTACTTC. Encoded protein: CASSSGRREREQYF.